The 15 T cell receptor beta chains reported below all come from one sample, sequenced in a study of cytomegalovirus exposure and HLA in healthy donors. The PCR ran on 60 Vbeta and 13 Jbeta primers. The repertoire was sequenced with immunoSEQ multiplex PCR; TCRdb's copy has only in-frame clones and lacks some. The profile shows some 150,000 clones, roughly 77% of them singletons. Sequenced: PBMCs. These receptors were collected from a human donor in good health.

The chain has TRBV28 and TRBJ1-5, with D perhaps matching TRBD1 (6 bases). V lost 4 bases to trimming and J lost 3 bases, with 10 bases between them. Germline CDR1 is MDHEN and CDR2 is SYDVKM. The CDR3 sequence is 14 residues long. DNA for the CDR3: TGTGCCAGCAGTTCCACAGGGTTCAATCAGCCCCAGCATTTT. Translating it yields CASSSTGFNQPQHF.

This rearrangement joins TRBV6-5 to TRBJ1-4, with a tentative D call TRBD1 (6 bases). Trimming removed 0 bases from V and 6 bases from J, with 14 bases in between. In germline, CDR1 is MNHEY, CDR2 SVGAGI. The CDR3 contains 16 residues. The CDR3 loop is CASSYSLGATYEKLFF. CDR3 in DNA: TGTGCCAGCAGTTACTCGTTGGGGGCTACTTATGAAAAACTGTTTTTT.

The chain employs TRBV7-9 and TRBJ2-1; the match to TRBD2 covers 8 bases. This CDR3 region has 17 residues. CDR1 is SEHNR, CDR2 FQNEAQ, per germline (reference sequence). Trimming cost V 3 bases and J 7 bases; bases outside gene matches: 14. As DNA, the CDR3 is TGTGCCAGCAGCTTCCTCGGGGGGGCCCTCACCCTAAATGAGCAGTTCTTC. Translation gives CASSFLGGALTLNEQFF.

The J gene is TRBJ1-4, the V gene TRBV28, with 8 nucleotides matching TRBD1. J gave up 6 bases and V 8 bases, and 5 bases lay outside the gene matches. CDR3 size: 13 residues. Germline CDR1 reads MDHEN; CDR2 reads SYDVKM. CDR3 in amino acids: CASVTQGDEKLFF. The DNA of the CDR3 is TGTGCCAGCGTCACACAGGGGGATGAAAAACTGTTTTTT. Variable domain in full (rest from reference TRBV28 and TRBJ1-4): DVKVTQSSRYLVKRTGEKVFLECVQDMDHENMFWYRQDPGLGLRLIYFSYDVKMKEKGDIPEGYSVSREKKERFSLILESASTNQTSMYLCASVTQGDEKLFFGSGTQLSVL.

The chain carries TRBV7-9 and TRBJ2-5, with TRBD2 matching 8 bases. The J call could be wrong; TRBJ2-7 is a better fit for the DNA end. In germline, CDR1 is SEHNR, CDR2 FQNEAQ (reference sequence). The CDR3 has 17 amino acids. The CDR3 DNA is TGTGCCAGCAGCTTGGGGGGAAGCGGGAGAGGTACCTACGAGCAGTACTTC. Translating gives CASSLGGSGRGTYEQYF.

J is TRBJ1-2 and V is TRBV28, with 7 bases fitting TRBD1. Trimming removed 3 bases from V and 5 bases from J; junction bases left unmatched: 9. CDR3 size: 15 residues. Germline values: CDR1 MDHEN, CDR2 SYDVKM. CDR3 DNA sequence: TGTGCCAGCAGTTTTGGAGACAGGGTGTATTATGGCTACACCTTC. It is translated as CASSFGDRVYYGYTF.

This chain joins TRBV6-5 and TRBJ1-2; 7 bases are shared with TRBD1. Trimming took 5 bases from V and 3 from J; bases not matched to a gene: 6. Per the germline V gene, CDR1 is MNHEY and CDR2 is SVGAGI. The CDR3 is 14 residues long. CDR3 residues: CASSRGTDYYGYTF. In nucleotides, the CDR3 is TGTGCCAGCAGTCGAGGGACAGATTACTATGGCTACACCTTC.

This clone was picked up one time. The chain links TRBV25-1 to TRBJ1-1, with D perhaps matching TRBD1 (6 bases). The ends were cut back, 3 bases at V and 8 bases at J, with 19 bases in the middle. Germline values: CDR1 MGHDK, CDR2 SYGVNS. This CDR3 is 15 amino acids long. In DNA form, the CDR3 reads TGTGCCAGCAGTGAGGGGCGAGGGGGGGGGCCCGAAGCTTTCTTT. Its translation is CASSEGRGGGPEAFF.

The CDR3, as DNA: TGTGCCAGCAGTTCGCTATCGGGACTAGGTGGTACAGATACGCAGTATTTT. This codes for CASSSLSGLGGTDTQYF. This rearrangement joins TRBV27 to TRBJ2-3; TRBD2 matches at 8 bases. V dropped 4 bases and J dropped 3; count of bases not matched to a gene: 12. The germline CDR1 and CDR2 sequences are MNHEY and SMNVEV (reference sequence). The CDR3 has 17 residues.

A word on this clone: Relative to the germline gene, one junction end is altered; a read error may explain this. The chain is built from TRBV10-3 and TRBJ1-1, with D possibly being TRBD1 (6 bases). This CDR3 region has 13 residues. Looked up from germline, CDR1 is ENHRY and CDR2 is SYGVKD. The chain's CDR3 is CAITEDRNTEAFF. The CDR3, as DNA: TGTGCCATCACTGAGGACAGAAACACTGAAGCTTTCTTT.

Only a few counts were recorded for this clone. This chain uses TRBV10-2 with TRBJ2-5; possible D gene TRBD2, 5 bases. CDR1 is WSHSY and CDR2 is SAAADI in the germline V gene. With 7 bases removed from V and 4 bases from J, the gap between germline ends came to 10 bases. The CDR3 runs 12 residues. CDR3 sequence: CASKRPAETQYF. The CDR3 DNA sequence: TGCGCCAGCAAGCGGCCTGCAGAGACCCAGTACTTC.

In its sample, this clone was seen once. The chain couples TRBV28 to TRBJ1-1; a weak D match, TRBD1 (6 bases). With 6 bases removed from V and 0 bases from J, the gap between germline ends came to 17 bases. This CDR3 is built from 16 residues. Germline CDR1 and CDR2: MDHEN and SYDVKM. CDR3 nucleotide sequence: TGTGCCAGCAGCCGCTGGACAGTCATTATGAACACTGAAGCTTTCTTT. This codes for CASSRWTVIMNTEAFF. Variable domain in full (rest from reference TRBV28 and TRBJ1-1): DVKVTQSSRYLVKRTGEKVFLECVQDMDHENMFWYRQDPGLGLRLIYFSYDVKMKEKGDIPEGYSVSREKKERFSLILESASTNQTSMYLCASSRWTVIMNTEAFFGQGTRLTVV.

The rearrangement uses TRBV28 and TRBJ2-7, with D possibly TRBD1 on 6 matching bases. The germline CDR1 and CDR2 sequences are MDHEN and SYDVKM. The CDR3 sequence is 15 residues long. The V end was cut by 2 bases, the J end by 0 bases, with 11 bases between. In DNA form, the CDR3 reads TGTGCCAGCAGTTTAGGGGGCCTGAGCTCCTACGAGCAGTACTTC. Translation: CASSLGGLSSYEQYF. The full variable domain, rest sourced from reference TRBV28 and TRBJ2-7, is DVKVTQSSRYLVKRTGEKVFLECVQDMDHENMFWYRQDPGLGLRLIYFSYDVKMKEKGDIPEGYSVSREKKERFSLILESASTNQTSMYLCASSLGGLSSYEQYFGPGTRLTVT.

The V call is TRBV20-1, the J call TRBJ2-7; D not certain. Trimming removed 2 bases at V and 7 bases at J, with 6 bases between. The CDR3 is 10 amino acids. The germline V gene encodes CDR1 DFQATT and CDR2 SNEGSKA (reference sequence). The CDR3 spells CSARRVEQYF. The CDR3 bases are TGCAGTGCTAGACGGGTGGAGCAGTACTTC.

The V and J genes are TRBV5-1 and TRBJ2-1; TRBD2 matches 8 bases. Germline CDR1 and CDR2: SGHRS and YFSETQ. This CDR3 comprises 16 residues. J gave up 2 bases and V 4 bases, and 8 bases lay outside the gene matches. CDR3 bases: TGCGCCAGCAGCCCGACCCACGGGGGGGCCTACAATGAGCAGTTCTTC. This gives the protein CASSPTHGGAYNEQFF.